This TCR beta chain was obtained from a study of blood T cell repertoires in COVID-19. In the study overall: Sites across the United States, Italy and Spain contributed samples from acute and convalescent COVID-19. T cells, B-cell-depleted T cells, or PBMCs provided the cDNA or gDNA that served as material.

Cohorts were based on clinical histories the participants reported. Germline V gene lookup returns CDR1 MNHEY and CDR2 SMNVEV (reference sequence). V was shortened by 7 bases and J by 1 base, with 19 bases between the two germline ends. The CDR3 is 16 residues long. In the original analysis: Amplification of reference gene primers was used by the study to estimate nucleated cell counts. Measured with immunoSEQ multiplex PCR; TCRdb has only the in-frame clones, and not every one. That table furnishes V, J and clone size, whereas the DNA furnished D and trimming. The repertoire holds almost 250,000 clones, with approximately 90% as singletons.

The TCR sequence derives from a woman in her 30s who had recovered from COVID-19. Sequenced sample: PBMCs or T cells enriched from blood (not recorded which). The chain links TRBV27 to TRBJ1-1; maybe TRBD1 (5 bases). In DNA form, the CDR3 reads TGTGCCAGCACGCCCCGGGCAGGGTTAAAGAACACTGAAGCTTTCTTT. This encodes CASTPRAGLKNTEAFF.